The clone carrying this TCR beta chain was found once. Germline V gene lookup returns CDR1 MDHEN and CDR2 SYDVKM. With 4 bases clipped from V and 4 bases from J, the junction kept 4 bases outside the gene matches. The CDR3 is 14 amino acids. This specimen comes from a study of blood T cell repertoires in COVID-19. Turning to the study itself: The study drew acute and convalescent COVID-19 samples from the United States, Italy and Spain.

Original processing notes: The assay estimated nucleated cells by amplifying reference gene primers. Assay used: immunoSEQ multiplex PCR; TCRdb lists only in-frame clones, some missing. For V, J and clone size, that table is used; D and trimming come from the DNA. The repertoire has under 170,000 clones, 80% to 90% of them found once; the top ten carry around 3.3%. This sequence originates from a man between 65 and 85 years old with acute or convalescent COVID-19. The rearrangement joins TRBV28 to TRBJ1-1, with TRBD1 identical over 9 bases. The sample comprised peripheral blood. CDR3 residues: CASSSGQGFTEAFF. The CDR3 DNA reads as TGTGCCAGCAGTTCGGGACAGGGTTTCACTGAAGCTTTCTTT.